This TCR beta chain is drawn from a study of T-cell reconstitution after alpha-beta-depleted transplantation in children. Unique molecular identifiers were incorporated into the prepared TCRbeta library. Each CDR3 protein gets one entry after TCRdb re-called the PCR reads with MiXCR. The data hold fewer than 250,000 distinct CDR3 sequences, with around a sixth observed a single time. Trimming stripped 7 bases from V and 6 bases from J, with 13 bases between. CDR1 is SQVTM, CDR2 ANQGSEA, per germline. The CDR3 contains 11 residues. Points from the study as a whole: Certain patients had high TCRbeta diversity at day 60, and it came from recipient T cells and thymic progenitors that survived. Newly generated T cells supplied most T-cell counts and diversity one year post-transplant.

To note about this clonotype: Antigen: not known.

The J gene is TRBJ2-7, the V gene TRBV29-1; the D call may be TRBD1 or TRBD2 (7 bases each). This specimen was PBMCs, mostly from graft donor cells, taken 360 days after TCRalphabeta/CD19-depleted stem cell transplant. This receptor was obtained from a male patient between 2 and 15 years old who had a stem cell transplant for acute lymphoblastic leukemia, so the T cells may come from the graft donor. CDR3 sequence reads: CSARGGLEQYF. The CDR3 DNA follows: TGCAGCGCCAGGGGGGGGCTCGAGCAGTACTTC.